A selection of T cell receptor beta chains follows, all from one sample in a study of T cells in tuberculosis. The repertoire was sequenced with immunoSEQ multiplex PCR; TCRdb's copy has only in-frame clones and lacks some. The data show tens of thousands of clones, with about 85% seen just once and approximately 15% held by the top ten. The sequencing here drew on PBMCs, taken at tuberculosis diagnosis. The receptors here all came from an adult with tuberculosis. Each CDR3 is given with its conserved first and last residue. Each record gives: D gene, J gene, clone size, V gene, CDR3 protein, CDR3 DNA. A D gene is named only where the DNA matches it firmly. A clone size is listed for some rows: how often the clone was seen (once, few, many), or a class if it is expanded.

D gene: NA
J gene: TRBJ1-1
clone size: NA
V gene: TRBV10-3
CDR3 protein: CAISESGSLGNEAFF
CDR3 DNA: TGTGCCATCAGTGAGTCGGGCTCCTTGGGTAATGAAGCTTTCTTT

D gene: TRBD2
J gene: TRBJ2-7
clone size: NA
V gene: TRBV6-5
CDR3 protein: CASSYQLAGGPGEQYF
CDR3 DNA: TGTGCCAGCAGTTACCAGCTAGCGGGGGGGCCTGGCGAGCAGTACTTC

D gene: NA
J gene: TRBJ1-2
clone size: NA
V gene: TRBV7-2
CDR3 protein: CASSPPGYDGYTF
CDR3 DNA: TGTGCCAGCAGCCCTCCGGGGTACGATGGCTACACCTTC

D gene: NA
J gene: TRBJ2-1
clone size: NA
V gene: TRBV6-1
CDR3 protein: CASSEDRVSNEQFF
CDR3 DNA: TGTGCCAGCAGTGAAGACCGGGTGTCCAATGAGCAGTTCTTC

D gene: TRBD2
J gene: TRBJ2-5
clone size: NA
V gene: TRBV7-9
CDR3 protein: CASSPRDSGIRETQYF
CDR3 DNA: TGTGCCAGCAGCCCCCGAGATAGCGGGATACGGGAGACCCAGTACTTC

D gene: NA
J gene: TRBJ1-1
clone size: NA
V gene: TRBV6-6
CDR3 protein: CASSRQVGTEAFF
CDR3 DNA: TGTGCCAGCAGTCGGCAGGTGGGCACTGAAGCTTTCTTT

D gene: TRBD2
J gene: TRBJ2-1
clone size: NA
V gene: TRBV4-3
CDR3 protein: CASSQGPRGGGAGYNEQFF
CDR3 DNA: TGCGCCAGCAGCCAAGGTCCCCGGGGCGGGGGGGCCGGCTACAATGAGCAGTTCTTC

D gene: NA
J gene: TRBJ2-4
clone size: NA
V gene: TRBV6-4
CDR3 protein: CASSETGNIQYF
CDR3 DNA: TGTGCCAGCAGTGAAACAGGAAACATTCAGTACTTC

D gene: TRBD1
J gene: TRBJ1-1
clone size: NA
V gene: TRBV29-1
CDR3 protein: CSVAPTGQYTEAFF
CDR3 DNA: TGCAGCGTCGCACCAACGGGACAGTACACTGAAGCTTTCTTT

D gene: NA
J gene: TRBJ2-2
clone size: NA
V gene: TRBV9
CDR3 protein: CASSVVGPTGELFF
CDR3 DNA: TGTGCCAGCAGCGTAGTGGGGCCCACCGGGGAGCTGTTTTTT

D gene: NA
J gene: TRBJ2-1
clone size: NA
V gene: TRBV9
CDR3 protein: CASSVVGAGTGEQFF
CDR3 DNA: TGTGCCAGCAGCGTAGTGGGGGCCGGGACCGGTGAGCAGTTCTTC

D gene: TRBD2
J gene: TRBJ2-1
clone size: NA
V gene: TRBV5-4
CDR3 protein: CASSSLWRGDEQFF
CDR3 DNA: TGTGCCAGCAGCTCGCTGTGGCGGGGGGATGAGCAGTTCTTC

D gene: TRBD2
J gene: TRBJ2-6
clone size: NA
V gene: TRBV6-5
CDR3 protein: CATAGGTANVLTF
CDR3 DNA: TGTGCCACCGCGGGGGGGACGGCCAACGTCCTGACTTTC

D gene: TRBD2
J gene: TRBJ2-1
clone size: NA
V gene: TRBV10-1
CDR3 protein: CARDRGDEQFF
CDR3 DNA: TGCGCCAGGGACCGGGGGGATGAGCAGTTCTTC

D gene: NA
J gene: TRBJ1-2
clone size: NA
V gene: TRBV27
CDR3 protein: CASSNVQTGNGGYTF
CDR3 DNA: TGTGCCAGCAGTAACGTTCAAACAGGGAACGGTGGCTACACCTTC

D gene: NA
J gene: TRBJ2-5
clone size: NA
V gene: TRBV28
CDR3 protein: CASSLRQGLETQYF
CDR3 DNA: TGTGCCAGCAGTTTAAGACAGGGACTCGAGACCCAGTACTTC

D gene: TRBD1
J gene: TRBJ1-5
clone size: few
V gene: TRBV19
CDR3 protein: CASSRGQSNQPQHF
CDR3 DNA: TGTGCCAGTAGTAGGGGACAGAGCAATCAGCCCCAGCATTTT

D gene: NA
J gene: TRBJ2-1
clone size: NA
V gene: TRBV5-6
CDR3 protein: CASSLDSSSYNEQFF
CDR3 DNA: TGTGCCAGCAGCCTCGACAGTAGCTCCTACAATGAGCAGTTCTTC

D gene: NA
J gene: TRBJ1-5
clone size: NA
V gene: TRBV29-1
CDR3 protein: CSAVWANQPQHF
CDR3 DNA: TGCAGCGCGGTGTGGGCGAATCAGCCCCAGCATTTT

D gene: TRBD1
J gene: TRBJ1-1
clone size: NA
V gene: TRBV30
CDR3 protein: CAWRDTKGQVGTEAFF
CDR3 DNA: TGTGCCTGGAGGGACACTAAGGGACAGGTCGGGACTGAAGCTTTCTTT

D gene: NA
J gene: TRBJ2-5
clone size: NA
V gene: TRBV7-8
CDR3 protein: CASSPDPRGETQYF
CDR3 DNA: TGTGCCAGCAGCCCCGACCCCCGGGGAGAGACCCAGTACTTC

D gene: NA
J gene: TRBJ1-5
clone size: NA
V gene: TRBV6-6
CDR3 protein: CASSYGQGGSNQPQHF
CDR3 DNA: TGTGCCAGCAGTTACGGGCAGGGAGGAAGCAATCAGCCCCAGCATTTT

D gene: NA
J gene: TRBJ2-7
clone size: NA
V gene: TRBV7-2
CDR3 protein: CASSLSHEQYF
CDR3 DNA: TGTGCCAGCAGTTTAAGCCACGAGCAGTACTTC

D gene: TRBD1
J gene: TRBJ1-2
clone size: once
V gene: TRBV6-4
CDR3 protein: CASSDSSEGTVYTF
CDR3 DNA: TGTGCCAGCAGTGACTCGTCGGAAGGGACAGTCTACACCTTC

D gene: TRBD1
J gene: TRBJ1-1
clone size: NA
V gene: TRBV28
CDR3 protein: CASSTGTAEAFF
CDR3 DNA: TGTGCCAGCAGTACCGGGACAGCTGAAGCTTTCTTT

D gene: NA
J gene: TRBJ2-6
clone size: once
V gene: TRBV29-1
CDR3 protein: CSVGAGSVLTF
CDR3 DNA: TGCAGCGTTGGAGCAGGCTCCGTCCTGACTTTC

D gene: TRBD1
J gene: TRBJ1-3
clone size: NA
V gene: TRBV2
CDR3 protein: CASSEAHLLTGDGNTIYF
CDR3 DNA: TGTGCCAGCAGTGAAGCGCATCTACTGACAGGGGACGGAAACACCATATATTTT

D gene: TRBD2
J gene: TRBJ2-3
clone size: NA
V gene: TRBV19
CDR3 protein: CASSPIAGGPGDTQYF
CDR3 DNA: TGTGCCAGTAGTCCAATAGCGGGAGGGCCTGGAGATACGCAGTATTTT

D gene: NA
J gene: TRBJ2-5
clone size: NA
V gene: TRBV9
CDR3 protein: CASSVLAEETQYF
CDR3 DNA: TGTGCCAGCAGCGTATTAGCAGAAGAGACCCAGTACTTC

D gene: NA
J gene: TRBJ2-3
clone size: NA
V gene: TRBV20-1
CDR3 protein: CSAREANTQYF
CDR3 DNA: TGCAGTGCCAGGGAGGCGAATACGCAGTATTTT